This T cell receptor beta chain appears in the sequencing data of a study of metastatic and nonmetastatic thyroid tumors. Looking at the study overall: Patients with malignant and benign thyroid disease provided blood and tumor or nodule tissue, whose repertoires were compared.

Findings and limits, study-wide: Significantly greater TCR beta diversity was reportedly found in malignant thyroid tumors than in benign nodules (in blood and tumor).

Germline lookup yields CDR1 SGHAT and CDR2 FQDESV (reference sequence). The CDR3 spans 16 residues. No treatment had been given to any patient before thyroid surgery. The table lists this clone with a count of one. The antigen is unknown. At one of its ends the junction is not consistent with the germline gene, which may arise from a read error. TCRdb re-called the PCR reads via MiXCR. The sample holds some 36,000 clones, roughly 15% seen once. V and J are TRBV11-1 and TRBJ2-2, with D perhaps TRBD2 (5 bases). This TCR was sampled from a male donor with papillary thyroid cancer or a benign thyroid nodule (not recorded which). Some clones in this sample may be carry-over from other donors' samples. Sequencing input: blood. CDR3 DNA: TGTGCCAGCAGCTTACTCCGGGTCTGGAGGACCGGGGAGCTGTTTTTC. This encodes CASSLLRVWRTGELFF.